Each of the 32 T cell receptor beta chains below was sequenced from the same sample in a study of T cell responses to AZD1222 COVID-19 vaccine (dated by TCRdb to about 2021). The time point label on this specimen signifies: baseline before first vaccination. The library was generated by the immunoSEQ multiplex PCR assay. Sourced from immuneACCESS, this table was stored by TCRdb with only in-frame sequences that have V and J called. A share of the clones is absent; for the studies checked, an unresolved V gene accounts for under half, and the remainder has no known explanation. The sample profile shows about 130,000 clones; around nine tenths of them were found once. The ten largest make up about 1.9% of the sample. Sequenced material: peripheral blood, taken on day 0 of AZD1222 vaccination. The receptors here all came from an adult in good health.

This clone has just one count. The chain carries TRBV5-8 and TRBJ1-1; tentatively, D is TRBD1 (5 bases). The germline gives CDR1 SGHTS, CDR2 YDEGEE. V was trimmed by 2 bases and J by 0 bases, leaving 23 bases between them. The CDR3 is 19 residues long. CDR3 coding DNA: TGTGCCAGCAGCTTAAGGTTGAGTATGAGTGGGGCCATGAACACTGAAGCTTTCTTT. It specifies CASSLRLSMSGAMNTEAFF.

The CDR3 bases are TGTGCCAGCAGCTTAATTGCGGGACCTCCGGACGAGCAGTTCTTC. Its protein is CASSLIAGPPDEQFF. The chain combines TRBV11-3 with TRBJ2-1, with a possible D match to TRBD2 (6 bases). The CDR3 consists of 15 residues. Trimming took 2 bases from V and 10 from J, leaving 18 bases between them. Germline loops: CDR1 SGHNT, CDR2 YENEEA.

V and J are TRBV4-2 and TRBJ1-3; D is undetermined. The V end was cut by 2 bases, the J end by 0 bases, with 8 bases between. The CDR3 length is 15 residues. CDR1 LGHNA and CDR2 YNFKEQ come from the germline V gene. CDR3 sequence: CASSQNEGSGNTIYF. CDR3 nucleotide sequence: TGTGCCAGCAGCCAAAACGAGGGCTCTGGAAACACCATATATTTT.

V is TRBV27 and J is TRBJ2-7, with 7 bases that match TRBD1. Trimming cost V 10 bases and J 6 bases; bases outside gene matches: 12. This CDR3 is 13 amino acids long. Germline CDR1 reads MNHEY; CDR2 reads SMNVEV (reference sequence). This CDR3 is CATLTGDHSEQYF. As DNA, the CDR3 is TGTGCCACACTCACAGGGGACCACAGCGAGCAGTACTTC.

The chain has TRBV30 and TRBJ1-1; the D gene is possibly TRBD1 (5 bases). The CDR3 has 16 amino acids. V lost 2 bases to trimming and J lost 1 base, with 17 bases between them. Germline CDR1 GTSNPN, CDR2 SVGIG (reference sequence). This CDR3 is CAWSSPSPGWNTEAFF. For the CDR3, the DNA is TGTGCCTGGAGTTCCCCCTCCCCAGGGTGGAACACTGAAGCTTTCTTT.

This chain joins TRBV5-6 and TRBJ1-1; D uncertain. Trimming pared 2 bases from V and 5 bases from J, leaving 16 bases between. Germline assignment: CDR1 SGHDT and CDR2 YYEEEE. The CDR3 extends over 15 amino acids. The CDR3 loop is CASSLPGGSGTEAFF. DNA for the CDR3: TGTGCCAGCAGCTTACCGGGAGGCTCGGGAACTGAAGCTTTCTTT.

The V gene is TRBV2, the J gene TRBJ1-1; 8 bases agree with TRBD1. V lost 10 bases and J lost 1; bases outside the gene matches: 8. The CDR3 spans 14 residues. Germline V gene lookup returns CDR1 SNHLY and CDR2 FYNNEI. CDR3 loop: CAKRTGPGNTEAFF. The CDR3 DNA is TGTGCCAAGAGGACAGGGCCTGGGAACACTGAAGCTTTCTTT.

The V call is TRBV19, the J call TRBJ2-1, with 14 bases lining up with TRBD2. Looked up from germline, CDR1 is LNHDA and CDR2 is SQIVND (reference sequence). V lost 5 bases and J lost 8; bases outside the gene matches: 11. The CDR3 is made up of 17 amino acids. The DNA of the CDR3 is TGTGCCAGTAGTTCCAGGGTGACTAGCGGGGGGGCTGATGAGCAGTTCTTC. Its translation is CASSSRVTSGGADEQFF.

This clone has a handful of counts. V is TRBV5-4 and J is TRBJ2-7; 9 bases line up with TRBD1. The CDR3 sequence is 15 residues long. Looked up from germline, CDR1 is SGHNT and CDR2 is YYREEE (reference sequence). V shed 3 bases and J 5 bases; nucleotides not matched to a gene: 9. The CDR3 sequence: CASSWGTGRTNEQYF. In nucleotides, the CDR3 is TGTGCCAGCAGCTGGGGGACAGGGAGGACTAACGAGCAGTACTTC.

The chain joins TRBV4-2 to TRBJ2-1, with 10 bases aligning to TRBD2. The CDR3 spans 15 residues. CDR1 and CDR2 (germline): LGHNA, YNFKEQ. J was trimmed by 8 bases and V by 4 bases; bases with no gene match: 8. CDR3 coding DNA: TGTGCCAGCAGCCCGAGCGGGGGGGCAGTTGATGAGCAGTTCTTC. Protein product: CASSPSGGAVDEQFF.

This chain joins TRBV7-2 and TRBJ1-3; no definite D call. The V end lost 5 bases, the J end lost 8 bases, and 13 bases lay between the germline ends. This CDR3 comprises 13 residues. Germline assignment: CDR1 SGHTA and CDR2 FQGNSA. The CDR3 spells CASSRMLEDTIYF. CDR3 nucleotides: TGTGCCAGCAGCCGCATGCTTGAGGACACCATATATTTT.

The rearrangement links TRBV12-3 or TRBV12-4 to TRBJ1-2; the D is unclear. The CDR3 consists of 12 residues. The V end lost 7 bases, the J end lost 4 bases, and 10 bases lay between the germline ends. CDR3 in DNA: TGTGCCAGCACGGCGGGTACCTATGGCTACACCTTC. Its translation: CASTAGTYGYTF.

V usage is TRBV2 and J usage is TRBJ2-3; perhaps TRBD1 as D (5 bases). The ends were cut back, 7 bases at V and 1 base at J, with 24 bases in the middle. The CDR3 loop spans 18 amino acids. Germline-derived CDR1 and CDR2 are SNHLY and FYNNEI. Written as DNA, the CDR3 is TGTGCCAGCATCGGTACAGGCCTTCTACTGGCAGGCACAGATACGCAGTATTTT. Residues: CASIGTGLLLAGTDTQYF. Based on the CDR3 plus reference TRBV2 and TRBJ2-3, the full variable domain is EPEVTQTPSHQVTQMGQEVILRCVPISNHLYFYWYRQILGQKVEFLVSFYNNEISEKSEIFDDQFSVERPDGSNFTLKIRSTKLEDSAMYFCASIGTGLLLAGTDTQYFGPGTRLTVL.

The rearrangement joins TRBV25-1 to TRBJ1-6, with 7 bases that match TRBD1. V gave up 7 bases and J gave up 5 bases; unmatched junction bases: 8. This CDR3 spans 15 amino acids. Looked up from germline, CDR1 is MGHDK and CDR2 is SYGVNS. The CDR3 loop reads CASMPWTGNNSPLHF. CDR3 bases: TGTGCCAGCATGCCATGGACAGGAAATAATTCACCCCTCCACTTT.

The rearrangement uses TRBV12-3 or TRBV12-4 and TRBJ2-1, with D possibly being TRBD1 (5 bases). Trimming shortened V by 2 bases and J by 7 bases, and 9 bases separated the two germline ends. This CDR3 has 13 residues. The CDR3 DNA reads TGTGCCAGCAGTTTAAACAGGTGGAATGAGCAGTTCTTC. Protein sequence: CASSLNRWNEQFF.

There are many counts of this clone. This chain connects TRBV19 to TRBJ1-5; 9 bases map to TRBD1. CDR3 length: 18 residues. V lost 6 bases and J lost 5; bases outside the gene matches: 17. CDR1 is LNHDA and CDR2 is SQIVND in the germline V gene (reference sequence). The CDR3 protein is CASSSHPGTGFTHQPQHF. The CDR3 DNA is TGTGCCAGTAGCAGCCACCCCGGGACAGGGTTCACTCATCAGCCCCAGCATTTT. Supplemented by reference TRBV19 and TRBJ1-5, the full variable domain reads DGGITQSPKYLFRKEGQNVTLSCEQNLNHDAMYWYRQDPGQGLRLIYYSQIVNDFQKGDIAEGYSVSREKKESFPLTVTSAQKNPTAFYLCASSSHPGTGFTHQPQHFGDGTRLSIL.

This clone was recorded only once. An end of the junction differs from the germline gene, which may be a read error. The rearrangement links TRBV6-8 to TRBJ1-4, with D hard to call. Looked up from germline, CDR1 is MNHGY and CDR2 is SAAAGT. The CDR3 totals 15 residues. The CDR3 DNA reads as TGTGCCAGCAGTTACCTCGTGAGGAGCAATGGAAAACTGTTTTTT. The encoded protein is CASSYLVRSNGKLFF.

CDR3 sequence: CAWSGRWEREAFF. CDR3 coding DNA: TGTGCCTGGAGTGGGCGTTGGGAGCGGGAAGCTTTCTTT. The chain has TRBV30 and TRBJ1-1; D ambiguous. The CDR3 spans 13 residues. Trimming took off 1 base at V and 8 bases at J, with 14 bases between the two ends. CDR1 and CDR2 from the germline V gene are GTSNPN and SVGIG (reference sequence).

This clone was recorded a few times. The junction shows a germline mismatch at one end, possibly a read error. This chain links TRBV2 with TRBJ2-4; D is uncertain. Looked up from germline, CDR1 is SNHLY and CDR2 is FYNNEI. The CDR3 has 11 residues. CDR3 DNA sequence: TGTGCCAGCTGTGAAGTGAACATTCAGTACTTC. Its protein is CASCEVNIQYF.

The rearrangement links TRBV19 to TRBJ1-1, with D perhaps TRBD1 (5 bases). V was clipped by 6 bases and J by 3 bases, with 17 bases between them. The germline V gene has CDR1 LNHDA and CDR2 SQIVND (reference sequence). This CDR3 is 15 amino acids long. Here the CDR3 reads CASRGIGTRDTEAFF. Written as DNA, the CDR3 is TGTGCCAGTAGGGGAATCGGGACTCGGGACACTGAAGCTTTCTTT.

This clone was seen just once. The rearrangement uses TRBV28 and TRBJ1-6, with TRBD1 matching 8 bases. Trimming removed 3 bases from V and 7 bases from J; junction bases left unmatched: 5. Per germline, CDR1 MDHEN and CDR2 SYDVKM. This CDR3 is 15 amino acids long. CDR3 region: CASSLIRQGNSPLHF. In DNA form, the CDR3 reads TGTGCCAGCAGTTTGATTAGACAGGGGAATTCACCCCTCCACTTT.

The V gene is TRBV5-4, the J gene TRBJ2-1; no clear D gene. The CDR3 has 15 residues. The V end lost 4 bases, the J end lost 0 bases, and 11 bases lay between the germline ends. Looked up from germline, CDR1 is SGHNT and CDR2 is YYREEE (reference sequence). DNA for the CDR3: TGTGCCAGCAGCCAACAAACCCTCTCCTACAATGAGCAGTTCTTC. It codes for CASSQQTLSYNEQFF.

V gene TRBV3-1 (or the pseudogene TRBV3-2) combines with J gene TRBJ1-1; the D is unclear. Germline CDR1 reads LGHDT; CDR2 reads YNNKEL (reference sequence). There are 13 residues in the CDR3. The ends were cut back, 0 bases at V and 10 bases at J, with 12 bases in the middle. Here the CDR3 reads CASSQDRILGAFF. CDR3 nucleotide sequence: TGTGCCAGCAGCCAAGATCGAATCCTTGGAGCTTTCTTT.

The V call is TRBV5-6, the J call TRBJ1-5; 8 positions agree with TRBD1. There are 18 residues in the CDR3. After removal of 4 bases from V and 0 bases from J, the junction contained 12 bases not matched to a gene. Germline lookup yields CDR1 SGHDT and CDR2 YYEEEE. The CDR3 is CASSRVGDRGNSNQPQHF. Written as DNA, the CDR3 is TGTGCCAGCAGCCGGGTTGGTGACAGGGGAAATAGCAATCAGCCCCAGCATTTT.

The chain uses TRBV28 and TRBJ1-4; D possibly corresponds to TRBD1 (6 bases). This CDR3 comprises 12 residues. The germline V and J ends were trimmed by 3 bases and 11 bases, with 10 bases remaining between them. From germline, CDR1 is MDHEN and CDR2 SYDVKM. Written as DNA, the CDR3 is TGTGCCAGCAGTTTGAAAGGGGGGAAACTGTTTTTT. Encoded protein: CASSLKGGKLFF. The full variable domain, rest sourced from reference TRBV28 and TRBJ1-4, is DVKVTQSSRYLVKRTGEKVFLECVQDMDHENMFWYRQDPGLGLRLIYFSYDVKMKEKGDIPEGYSVSREKKERFSLILESASTNQTSMYLCASSLKGGKLFFGSGTQLSVL.

In this sample, this clone turned up once. J is TRBJ1-4 and V is TRBV5-1, with TRBD1 identical over 11 bases. Germline lookup yields CDR1 SGHRS and CDR2 YFSETQ. V lost 4 bases and J lost 7; bases outside the gene matches: 9. There are 16 residues in the CDR3. This CDR3 reads CASSEGQGGNSEKLFF. The DNA of the CDR3 is TGCGCCAGCAGCGAGGGACAGGGGGGAAACAGTGAAAAACTGTTTTTT.

V and J are TRBV4-1 and TRBJ1-2; 11 nucleotides match TRBD1. There are 16 residues in the CDR3. Looked up from germline, CDR1 is MGHRA and CDR2 is YSYEKL. V lost 0 bases to trimming and J lost 7 bases; unmatched junction nucleotides: 7. CDR3 sequence (DNA): TGCGCCAGCAGCCAAGAATCGGGACAGGGGGGACGTGGCTACACCTTC. Residues: CASSQESGQGGRGYTF.

This chain connects TRBV6-6 to TRBJ2-1; no firm D call. The V gene's germline CDR1 is MNHNY and CDR2 SVGAGI (reference sequence). The CDR3 length is 12 residues. The V and J ends lost 7 bases and 5 bases respectively, with 9 bases between them. The CDR3 here is CASIGPNNEQFF. The DNA for the CDR3 is TGTGCCAGCATCGGCCCTAACAATGAGCAGTTCTTC.

The rearrangement joins TRBV5-4 to TRBJ2-7; either TRBD1 or TRBD2 may supply D (5 bases each). The CDR3 spans 14 residues. In germline, CDR1 is SGHNT, CDR2 YYREEE (reference sequence). Trimming left V 1 base short and J 2 bases short, with 10 bases between. The CDR3 sequence is CASSLSGTPYEQYF. DNA for the CDR3: TGTGCCAGCAGCTTGTCTGGGACCCCCTACGAGCAGTACTTC.

The chain links TRBV24-1 to TRBJ1-1, with no clear D. V was shortened by 9 bases and J by 4 bases, with 14 bases between the two germline ends. The germline gives CDR1 KGHDR, CDR2 SFDVKD. The CDR3 contains 13 residues. CDR3 amino acids: CATRREGSTEAFF. The DNA of the CDR3 is TGTGCCACCCGTCGGGAGGGTAGCACTGAAGCTTTCTTT.

The table lists this clone with a count of one. Here the CDR3 DNA reads TGTGCCAGTAGTACCCGTTTAGGAACATCGTCCTACGAGCAGTACTTC. It encodes CASSTRLGTSSYEQYF. The V call is TRBV19, the J call TRBJ2-7, with D unclear. CDR3 size: 16 residues. Germline CDR1 LNHDA, CDR2 SQIVND (reference sequence). Trimming pared 4 bases from V and 1 base from J, leaving 17 bases between.

The chain recombines TRBV11-2 with TRBJ1-1; D not certain. The CDR3 sequence is 13 residues long. Looked up from germline, CDR1 is SGHAT and CDR2 is FQNNGV. V was pared by 5 bases and J by 2 bases, with 9 bases between. CDR3 DNA sequence: TGTGCCAGCAGCGGAGACATAAACACTGAAGCTTTCTTT. Translation gives CASSGDINTEAFF.